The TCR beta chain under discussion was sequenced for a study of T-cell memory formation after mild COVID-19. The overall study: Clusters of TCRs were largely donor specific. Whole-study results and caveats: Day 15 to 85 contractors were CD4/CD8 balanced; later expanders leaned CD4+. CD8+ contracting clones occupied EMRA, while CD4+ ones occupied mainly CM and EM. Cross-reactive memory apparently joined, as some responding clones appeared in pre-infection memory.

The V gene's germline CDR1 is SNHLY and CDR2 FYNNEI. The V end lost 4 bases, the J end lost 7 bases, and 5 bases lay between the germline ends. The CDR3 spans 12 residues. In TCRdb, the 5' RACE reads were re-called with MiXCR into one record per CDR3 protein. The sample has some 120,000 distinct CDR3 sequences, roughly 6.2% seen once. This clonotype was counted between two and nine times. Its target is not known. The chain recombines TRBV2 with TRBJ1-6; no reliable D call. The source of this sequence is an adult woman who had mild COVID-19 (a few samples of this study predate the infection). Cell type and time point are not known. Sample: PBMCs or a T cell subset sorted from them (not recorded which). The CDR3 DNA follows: TGTGCCAGCAGTGTATCGAATTCACCCCTCCACTTT. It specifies CASSVSNSPLHF.